Listed below are T cell receptor beta chains from one sample, sequenced in a study of cytomegalovirus exposure and HLA in healthy donors. Only in-frame clones appear in the TCRdb table, and some are missing; sequencing was by immunoSEQ multiplex PCR. Seen here are over 100,000 clones, more than 60% observed once, and the top ten hold about 8%. The sequencing input was PBMCs. The source of these receptors is a woman aged 40 to 50 in good health and CMV-seropositive. The CDR3 runs from the conserved cysteine through the conserved F or W. D genes are given only for firm matches. Size is stated for part of the rows, as once, few or many counts, or as a class when the clone is expanded.

V gene: TRBV10-1; clone size: NA; J gene: TRBJ1-1; D gene: NA; CDR3 protein: CASSESGGVAEAFF; CDR3 DNA: TGCGCCAGCAGTGAGTCTGGGGGGGTTGCGGAAGCTTTCTTT
V gene: TRBV18; clone size: NA; J gene: TRBJ2-7; D gene: NA; CDR3 protein: CASSPPGTPSYEQYF; CDR3 DNA: TGTGCCAGCTCACCCCCGGGTACACCGTCCTACGAGCAGTACTTC
V gene: TRBV5-4; clone size: NA; J gene: TRBJ2-7; D gene: TRBD2; CDR3 protein: CASSLAGGQHEQYF; CDR3 DNA: TGTGCCAGCAGCTTAGCGGGAGGTCAACACGAGCAGTACTTC
V gene: TRBV15; clone size: NA; J gene: TRBJ1-5; D gene: TRBD1; CDR3 protein: CATSRGDRAGNQPQHF; CDR3 DNA: TGTGCCACCAGCAGAGGGGACAGGGCTGGCAATCAGCCCCAGCATTTT
V gene: TRBV20-1; clone size: NA; J gene: TRBJ2-1; D gene: NA; CDR3 protein: CSASPPNEQFF; CDR3 DNA: TGCAGTGCTAGTCCCCCGAATGAGCAGTTCTTC
V gene: TRBV6-1; clone size: few; J gene: TRBJ1-2; D gene: TRBD1; CDR3 protein: CASSSVNRGNYGYTF; CDR3 DNA: TGTGCCAGCAGTTCTGTGAACAGGGGCAACTATGGCTACACCTTC
V gene: TRBV27; clone size: NA; J gene: TRBJ2-7; D gene: TRBD2; CDR3 protein: CASRTSTSGGYEQYF; CDR3 DNA: TGTGCCAGCAGAACCTCGACTAGCGGGGGGTACGAGCAGTACTTC
V gene: TRBV6-1; clone size: NA; J gene: TRBJ1-6; D gene: TRBD1; CDR3 protein: CASSAHSGGQGSIYDSPLHF; CDR3 DNA: TGTGCCAGCAGTGCCCATAGCGGCGGACAGGGCTCCATATATGATTCACCCCTCCACTTT
V gene: TRBV18; clone size: NA; J gene: TRBJ2-3; D gene: NA; CDR3 protein: CASSPQGSDTQYF; CDR3 DNA: TGTGCCAGCTCACCTCAGGGATCAGATACGCAGTATTTT
V gene: TRBV7-8; clone size: few; J gene: TRBJ2-7; D gene: NA; CDR3 protein: CASSLTGRVHEQYF; CDR3 DNA: TGTGCCAGCAGCCTCACGGGCAGGGTCCACGAGCAGTACTTC
V gene: TRBV6-4; clone size: few; J gene: TRBJ2-1; D gene: TRBD2; CDR3 protein: CASSSQRGGQYNEQFF; CDR3 DNA: TGTGCCAGCAGTTCTCAGCGGGGGGGCCAGTACAATGAGCAGTTCTTC
V gene: TRBV28; clone size: NA; J gene: TRBJ2-6; D gene: TRBD1; CDR3 protein: CASSLSGTGGPGANVLTF; CDR3 DNA: TGTGCCAGCAGTTTATCCGGGACAGGGGGGCCTGGGGCCAACGTCCTGACTTTC
V gene: TRBV2; clone size: NA; J gene: TRBJ1-1; D gene: TRBD1; CDR3 protein: CASRRDRETEAFF; CDR3 DNA: TGTGCCAGCAGACGGGACAGGGAGACTGAAGCTTTCTTT
V gene: TRBV7-9; clone size: NA; J gene: TRBJ1-2; D gene: TRBD1; CDR3 protein: CASSPAQGARRGYTF; CDR3 DNA: TGTGCCAGCAGCCCAGCCCAGGGGGCGCGGCGGGGCTACACCTTC
V gene: TRBV28; clone size: few; J gene: TRBJ1-1; D gene: NA; CDR3 protein: CASSLRDTEAFF; CDR3 DNA: TGTGCCAGCAGTCTCCGGGACACTGAAGCTTTCTTT
V gene: TRBV5-1; clone size: NA; J gene: TRBJ1-1; D gene: NA; CDR3 protein: CASRLTLNTEAFF; CDR3 DNA: TGCGCCAGCAGGTTAACTCTGAACACTGAAGCTTTCTTT
V gene: TRBV12-2; clone size: NA; J gene: TRBJ2-7; D gene: NA; CDR3 protein: CASRLFADGMPDRPGPYEQYF; CDR3 DNA: TGTGCAAGTCGCTTATTTGCCGACGGTATGCCCGACAGACCCGGCCCCTACGAGCAGTACTTC
V gene: TRBV7-2; clone size: NA; J gene: TRBJ1-2; D gene: NA; CDR3 protein: CASSLKVTGFYGYTF; CDR3 DNA: TGTGCCAGCAGCTTAAAAGTGACAGGCTTCTATGGCTACACCTTC
V gene: TRBV7-8; clone size: NA; J gene: TRBJ1-2; D gene: TRBD1; CDR3 protein: CASSPGQGDYGYTF; CDR3 DNA: TGTGCCAGCAGCCCGGGACAGGGGGACTATGGCTACACCTTC
V gene: TRBV28; clone size: NA; J gene: TRBJ2-7; D gene: NA; CDR3 protein: CASSFRGYEQYF; CDR3 DNA: TGTGCCAGCAGTTTCCGCGGCTACGAGCAGTACTTC
V gene: TRBV5-1; clone size: NA; J gene: TRBJ1-5; D gene: NA; CDR3 protein: CASSFEKDRGLINQPQHF; CDR3 DNA: TGCGCCAGCAGCTTTGAAAAAGACAGAGGCCTAATCAATCAGCCCCAGCATTTT
V gene: TRBV27; clone size: NA; J gene: TRBJ2-1; D gene: TRBD1; CDR3 protein: CASSPRDRGPYEQFF; CDR3 DNA: TGTGCCAGCAGTCCCCGGGACAGGGGGCCCTATGAGCAGTTCTTC
V gene: TRBV18; clone size: NA; J gene: TRBJ1-2; D gene: NA; CDR3 protein: CASSPTDLNGYTF; CDR3 DNA: TGTGCCAGCTCACCAACAGATCTAAATGGCTACACCTTC
V gene: TRBV27; clone size: NA; J gene: TRBJ1-5; D gene: NA; CDR3 protein: CASSFGNQPQHF; CDR3 DNA: TGTGCCAGCAGTTTCGGTAATCAGCCCCAGCATTTT
V gene: TRBV5-1; clone size: NA; J gene: TRBJ1-1; D gene: NA; CDR3 protein: CASSQAPTNKRTEAFF; CDR3 DNA: TGCGCCAGCAGCCAGGCCCCAACAAATAAGAGAACTGAAGCTTTCTTT
V gene: TRBV27; clone size: NA; J gene: TRBJ2-2; D gene: NA; CDR3 protein: CASSPVVMRSGELFF; CDR3 DNA: TGTGCCAGCAGCCCCGTGGTCATGCGGTCGGGGGAGCTGTTTTTT
V gene: TRBV5-8; clone size: NA; J gene: TRBJ2-7; D gene: TRBD2; CDR3 protein: CASSAPGTSRPYEQYF; CDR3 DNA: TGTGCCAGCAGCGCCCCCGGGACTAGCAGGCCCTACGAGCAGTACTTC
V gene: TRBV27; clone size: NA; J gene: TRBJ1-1; D gene: TRBD1; CDR3 protein: CARKERGQTEAFF; CDR3 DNA: TGTGCCAGGAAGGAAAGGGGGCAAACTGAAGCTTTCTTT
V gene: TRBV6-1; clone size: few; J gene: TRBJ1-4; D gene: TRBD1; CDR3 protein: CASSVGTGNEKLFF; CDR3 DNA: TGTGCCAGCAGTGTTGGGACAGGGAATGAAAAACTGTTTTTT
V gene: TRBV6-4; clone size: NA; J gene: TRBJ2-5; D gene: TRBD2; CDR3 protein: CASRRGLAGGFQETQYF; CDR3 DNA: TGTGCCAGCAGAAGGGGGCTAGCGGGGGGGTTCCAAGAGACCCAGTACTTC
V gene: TRBV6-5; clone size: few; J gene: TRBJ2-6; D gene: NA; CDR3 protein: CASSYGLSGANVLTF; CDR3 DNA: TGTGCCAGCAGTTACGGCCTCTCTGGGGCCAACGTCCTGACTTTC
V gene: TRBV11-2; clone size: NA; J gene: TRBJ2-7; D gene: NA; CDR3 protein: CASSLVTGPEGISYEQYF; CDR3 DNA: TGTGCCAGCAGCTTAGTAACGGGACCGGAGGGGATCTCCTACGAGCAGTACTTC
V gene: TRBV9; clone size: NA; J gene: TRBJ1-5; D gene: TRBD1; CDR3 protein: CASSVGQGLDQPQHF; CDR3 DNA: TGTGCCAGCAGCGTTGGACAGGGTTTGGATCAGCCCCAGCATTTT
V gene: TRBV11-3; clone size: NA; J gene: TRBJ2-3; D gene: TRBD2; CDR3 protein: CASSPSLGLAASTDTQYF; CDR3 DNA: TGTGCCAGCAGTCCCTCGCTTGGACTAGCGGCTAGCACAGATACGCAGTATTTT
V gene: TRBV11-2; clone size: NA; J gene: TRBJ1-5; D gene: NA; CDR3 protein: CASSLVYQPQHF; CDR3 DNA: TGTGCCAGCAGCTTAGTCTATCAGCCCCAGCATTTT
V gene: TRBV7-6; clone size: NA; J gene: TRBJ1-1; D gene: TRBD1; CDR3 protein: CASSLVRGLGTEAFF; CDR3 DNA: TGTGCCAGCAGCTTAGTCAGGGGGCTTGGCACTGAAGCTTTCTTT
V gene: TRBV2; clone size: NA; J gene: TRBJ1-5; D gene: NA; CDR3 protein: CASSENAGRNQPQHF; CDR3 DNA: TGTGCCAGCAGTGAAAACGCAGGGCGGAATCAGCCCCAGCATTTT
V gene: TRBV11-2; clone size: NA; J gene: TRBJ2-3; D gene: TRBD1; CDR3 protein: CASCRQGADTQYF; CDR3 DNA: TGTGCCAGCTGTCGACAGGGGGCAGATACGCAGTATTTT
V gene: TRBV9; clone size: NA; J gene: TRBJ1-2; D gene: TRBD1; CDR3 protein: CASSAGGDNYGYTF; CDR3 DNA: TGTGCCAGCAGCGCAGGGGGCGATAACTATGGCTACACCTTC
V gene: TRBV25-1; clone size: NA; J gene: TRBJ2-1; D gene: TRBD2; CDR3 protein: CASSEMTSGEYNEQLF; CDR3 DNA: TGTGCCAGCAGTGAAATGACTAGCGGGGAGTACAATGAGCAGCTCTTC
V gene: TRBV5-5; clone size: NA; J gene: TRBJ2-3; D gene: NA; CDR3 protein: CASSLRDITDTQYF; CDR3 DNA: TGTGCCAGCAGCTTAAGGGACATTACAGATACGCAGTATTTT
V gene: TRBV5-6; clone size: NA; J gene: TRBJ2-3; D gene: NA; CDR3 protein: CASSLGDRSTDTQYF; CDR3 DNA: TGTGCCAGCAGCTTGGGCGACAGAAGCACAGATACGCAGTATTTT
V gene: TRBV15; clone size: NA; J gene: TRBJ1-6; D gene: TRBD1; CDR3 protein: CASGTDQNSPLHF; CDR3 DNA: TGTGCCAGCGGGACAGACCAAAATTCACCCCTCCACTTT
V gene: TRBV5-1; clone size: NA; J gene: TRBJ2-3; D gene: NA; CDR3 protein: CASSLGASTDTQYF; CDR3 DNA: TGCGCCAGCAGCCTGGGTGCGAGCACAGATACGCAGTATTTT
V gene: TRBV15; clone size: once; J gene: TRBJ2-7; D gene: NA; CDR3 protein: CATSREQGGSYEQYF; CDR3 DNA: TGTGCCACCAGCAGAGAGCAGGGTGGCTCCTACGAGCAGTACTTC
V gene: TRBV18; clone size: NA; J gene: TRBJ1-3; D gene: NA; CDR3 protein: CASSPVLPGNSPSGNTIYF; CDR3 DNA: TGTGCCAGCTCACCAGTACTCCCCGGGAACTCACCCTCTGGAAACACCATATATTTT
V gene: TRBV27; clone size: NA; J gene: TRBJ1-5; D gene: TRBD1; CDR3 protein: CASSLLSGGGQPQHF; CDR3 DNA: TGTGCCAGCAGTTTATTATCAGGGGGAGGACAGCCCCAGCATTTT
V gene: TRBV15; clone size: few; J gene: TRBJ1-1; D gene: TRBD1; CDR3 protein: CATSRDPGGNTEAFF; CDR3 DNA: TGTGCCACCAGCAGAGATCCAGGGGGGAACACTGAAGCTTTCTTT
V gene: TRBV25-1; clone size: NA; J gene: TRBJ2-1; D gene: TRBD2; CDR3 protein: CASSEWGSGAFDEQFF; CDR3 DNA: TGTGCCAGCAGTGAATGGGGTAGCGGGGCCTTTGATGAGCAGTTCTTC
V gene: TRBV5-1; clone size: NA; J gene: TRBJ1-2; D gene: NA; CDR3 protein: CASSLVSGNSGYTF; CDR3 DNA: TGCGCCAGCAGCTTGGTGTCCGGGAACAGTGGCTACACCTTC
V gene: TRBV7-2; clone size: NA; J gene: TRBJ2-4; D gene: NA; CDR3 protein: CASSPSAKNIQYF; CDR3 DNA: TGTGCCAGCAGCCCTAGCGCCAAAAACATTCAGTACTTC